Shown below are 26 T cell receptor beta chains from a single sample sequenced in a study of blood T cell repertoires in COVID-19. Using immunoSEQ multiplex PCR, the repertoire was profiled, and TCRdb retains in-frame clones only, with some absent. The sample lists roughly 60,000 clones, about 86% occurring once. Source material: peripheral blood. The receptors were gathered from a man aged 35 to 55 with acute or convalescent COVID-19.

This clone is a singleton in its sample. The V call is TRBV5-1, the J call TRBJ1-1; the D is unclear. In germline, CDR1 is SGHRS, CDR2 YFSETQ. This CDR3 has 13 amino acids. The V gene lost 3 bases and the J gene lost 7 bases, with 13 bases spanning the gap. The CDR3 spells CASSSIGHLEAFF. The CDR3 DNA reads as TGCGCCAGCAGCTCAATTGGGCACCTTGAAGCTTTCTTT.

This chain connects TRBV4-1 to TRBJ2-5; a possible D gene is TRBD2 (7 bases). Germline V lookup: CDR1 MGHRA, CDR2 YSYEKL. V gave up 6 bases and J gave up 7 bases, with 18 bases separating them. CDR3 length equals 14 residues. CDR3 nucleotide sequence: TGCGCCAGCAGAAACGGACTAGGGGGGGGGACCCAGTACTTC. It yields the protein CASRNGLGGGTQYF.

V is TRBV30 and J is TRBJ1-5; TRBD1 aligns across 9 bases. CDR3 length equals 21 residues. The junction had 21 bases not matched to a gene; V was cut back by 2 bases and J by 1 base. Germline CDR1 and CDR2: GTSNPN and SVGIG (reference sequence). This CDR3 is CAWSPSFGQGNLGVSNQPQHF. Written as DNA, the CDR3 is TGTGCCTGGAGTCCCTCCTTCGGACAGGGGAATTTGGGGGTGAGCAATCAGCCCCAGCATTTT.

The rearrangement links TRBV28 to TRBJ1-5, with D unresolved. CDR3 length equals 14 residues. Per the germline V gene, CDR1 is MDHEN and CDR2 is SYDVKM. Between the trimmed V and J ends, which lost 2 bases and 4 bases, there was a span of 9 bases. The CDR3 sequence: CASSLDGWNQPQHF. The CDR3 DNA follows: TGTGCCAGCAGTTTAGACGGGTGGAATCAGCCCCAGCATTTT.

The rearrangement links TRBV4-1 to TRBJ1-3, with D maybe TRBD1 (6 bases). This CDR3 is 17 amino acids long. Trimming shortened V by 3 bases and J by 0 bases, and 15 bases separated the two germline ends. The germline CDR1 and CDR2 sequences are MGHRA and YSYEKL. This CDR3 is CASSHPPQGPSGNTIYF. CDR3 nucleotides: TGCGCCAGCAGCCATCCACCACAGGGCCCCTCTGGAAACACCATATATTTT.

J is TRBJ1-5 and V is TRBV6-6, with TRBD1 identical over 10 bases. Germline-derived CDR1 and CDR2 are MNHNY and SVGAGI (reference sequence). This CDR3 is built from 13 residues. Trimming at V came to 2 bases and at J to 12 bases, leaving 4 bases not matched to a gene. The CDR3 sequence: CASSYGGTGDQHF. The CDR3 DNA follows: TGTGCCAGCAGTTACGGGGGGACAGGGGACCAGCATTTT.

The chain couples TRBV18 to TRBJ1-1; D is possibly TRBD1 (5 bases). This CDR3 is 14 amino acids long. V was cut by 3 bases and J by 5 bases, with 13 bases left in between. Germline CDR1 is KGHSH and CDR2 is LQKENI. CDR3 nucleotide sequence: TGTGCCAGCTCACCCGGGAGGGGCGGGACTGAAGCTTTCTTT. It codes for CASSPGRGGTEAFF.

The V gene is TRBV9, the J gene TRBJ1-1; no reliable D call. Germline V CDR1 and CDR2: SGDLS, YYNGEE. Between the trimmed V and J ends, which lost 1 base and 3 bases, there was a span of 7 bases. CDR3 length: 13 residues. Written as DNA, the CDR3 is TGTGCCAGCAGCGTAAGGAGGGACACTGAAGCTTTCTTT. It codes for CASSVRRDTEAFF.

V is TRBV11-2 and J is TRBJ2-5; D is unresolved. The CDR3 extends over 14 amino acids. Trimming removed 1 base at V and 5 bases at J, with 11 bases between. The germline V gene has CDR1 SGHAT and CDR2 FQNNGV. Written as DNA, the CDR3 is TGTGCCAGCAGCTTAGTAACGTCCCGGGAGACCCAGTACTTC. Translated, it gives CASSLVTSRETQYF.

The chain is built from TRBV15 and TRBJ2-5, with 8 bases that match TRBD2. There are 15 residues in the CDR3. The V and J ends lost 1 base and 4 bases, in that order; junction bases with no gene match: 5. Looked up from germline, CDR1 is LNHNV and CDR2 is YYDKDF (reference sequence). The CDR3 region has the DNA TGTGCCACCAGCAGAGTCATCGGGGGGGTAGAGACCCAGTACTTC. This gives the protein CATSRVIGGVETQYF.

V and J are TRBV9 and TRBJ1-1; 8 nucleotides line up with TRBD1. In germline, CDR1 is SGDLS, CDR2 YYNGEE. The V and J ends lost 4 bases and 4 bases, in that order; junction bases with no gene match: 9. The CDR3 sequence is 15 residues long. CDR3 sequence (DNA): TGTGCCAGCAGCACAACGACAGGGGTAGGCACTGAAGCTTTCTTT. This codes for CASSTTTGVGTEAFF. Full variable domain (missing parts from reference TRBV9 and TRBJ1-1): DSGVTQTPKHLITATGQRVTLRCSPRSGDLSVYWYQQSLDQGLQFLIQYYNGEERAKGNILERFSAQQFPDLHSELNLSSLELGDSALYFCASSTTTGVGTEAFFGQGTRLTVV.

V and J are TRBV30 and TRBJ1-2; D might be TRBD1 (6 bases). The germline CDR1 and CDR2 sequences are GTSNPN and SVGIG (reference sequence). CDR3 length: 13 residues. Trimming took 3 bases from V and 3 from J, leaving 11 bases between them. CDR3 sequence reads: CAWRDPGDYGYTF. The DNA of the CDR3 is TGTGCCTGGAGGGACCCAGGGGACTATGGCTACACCTTC. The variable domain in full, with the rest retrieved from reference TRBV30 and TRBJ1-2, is SQTIHQWPATLVQPVGSPLSLECTVEGTSNPNLYWYRQAAGRGLQLLFYSVGIGQISSEVPQNLSASRPQDRQFILSSKKLLLSDSGFYLCAWRDPGDYGYTFGSGTRLTVV.

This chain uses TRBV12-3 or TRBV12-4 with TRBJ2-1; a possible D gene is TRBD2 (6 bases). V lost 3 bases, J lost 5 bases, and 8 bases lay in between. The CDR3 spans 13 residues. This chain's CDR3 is CASSLRRDNEQFF. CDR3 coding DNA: TGTGCCAGCAGTTTGCGGAGGGACAATGAGCAGTTCTTC.

CDR3: CATAEDRAPRNYEQYF. CDR3 DNA sequence: TGTGCCACCGCCGAGGACAGGGCGCCTCGTAATTACGAGCAGTACTTC. The chain has TRBV24-1 and TRBJ2-7; TRBD1 matches at 8 bases. The CDR3 length is 16 residues. V lost 9 bases and J lost 4; bases outside the gene matches: 16. From germline, CDR1 is KGHDR and CDR2 SFDVKD.

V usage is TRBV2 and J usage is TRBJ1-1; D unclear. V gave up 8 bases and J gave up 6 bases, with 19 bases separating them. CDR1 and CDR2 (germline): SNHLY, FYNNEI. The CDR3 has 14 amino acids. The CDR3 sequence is CASVRPGGRAEAFF. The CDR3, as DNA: TGTGCCAGCGTCAGACCCGGAGGTCGGGCTGAAGCTTTCTTT.

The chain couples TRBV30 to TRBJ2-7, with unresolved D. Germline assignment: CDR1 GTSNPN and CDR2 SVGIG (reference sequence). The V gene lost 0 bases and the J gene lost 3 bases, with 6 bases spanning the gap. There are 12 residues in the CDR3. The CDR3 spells CAWSVDSYEQYF. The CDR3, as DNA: TGTGCCTGGAGTGTCGATAGCTACGAGCAGTACTTC.

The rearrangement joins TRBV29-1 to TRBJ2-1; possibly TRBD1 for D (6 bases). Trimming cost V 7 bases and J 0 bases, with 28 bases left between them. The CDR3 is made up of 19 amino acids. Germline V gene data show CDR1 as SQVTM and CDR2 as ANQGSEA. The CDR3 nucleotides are TGCAGCGGGGCCATCTGGTTGGGGGCTGCAATTGACTCCTACAATGAGCAGTTCTTC. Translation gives CSGAIWLGAAIDSYNEQFF.

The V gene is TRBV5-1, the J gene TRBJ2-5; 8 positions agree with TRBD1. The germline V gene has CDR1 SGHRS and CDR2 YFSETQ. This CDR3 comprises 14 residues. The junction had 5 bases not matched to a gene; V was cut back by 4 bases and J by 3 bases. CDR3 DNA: TGCGCCAGCAGCCCCGCAGGGGGCGAAGAGACCCAGTACTTC. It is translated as CASSPAGGEETQYF.

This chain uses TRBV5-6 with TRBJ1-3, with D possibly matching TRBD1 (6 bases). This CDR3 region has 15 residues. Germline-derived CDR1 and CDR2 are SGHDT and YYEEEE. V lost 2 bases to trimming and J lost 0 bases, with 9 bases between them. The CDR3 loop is CASSFQGPSGNTIYF. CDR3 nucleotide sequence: TGTGCCAGCAGCTTTCAGGGGCCCTCTGGAAACACCATATATTTT.

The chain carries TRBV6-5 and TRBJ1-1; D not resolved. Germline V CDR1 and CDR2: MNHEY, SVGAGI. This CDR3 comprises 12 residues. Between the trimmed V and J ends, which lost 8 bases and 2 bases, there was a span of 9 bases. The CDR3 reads CASQQLNTEAFF. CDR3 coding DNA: TGTGCCAGCCAACAGCTTAACACTGAAGCTTTCTTT.

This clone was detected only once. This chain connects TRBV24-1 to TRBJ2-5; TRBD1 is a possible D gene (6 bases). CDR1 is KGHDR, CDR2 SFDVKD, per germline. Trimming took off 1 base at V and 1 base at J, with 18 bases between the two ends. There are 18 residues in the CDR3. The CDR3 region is CATSDFHPDSRSQETQYF. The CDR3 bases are TGTGCCACCAGTGATTTCCACCCGGACAGCCGTTCCCAAGAGACCCAGTACTTC.

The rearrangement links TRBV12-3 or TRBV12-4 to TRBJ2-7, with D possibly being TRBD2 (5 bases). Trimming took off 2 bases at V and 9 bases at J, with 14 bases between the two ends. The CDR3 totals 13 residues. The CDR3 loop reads CASSLTTAAGQYF. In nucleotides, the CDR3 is TGTGCCAGCAGTTTAACCACAGCGGCGGGGCAGTACTTC.

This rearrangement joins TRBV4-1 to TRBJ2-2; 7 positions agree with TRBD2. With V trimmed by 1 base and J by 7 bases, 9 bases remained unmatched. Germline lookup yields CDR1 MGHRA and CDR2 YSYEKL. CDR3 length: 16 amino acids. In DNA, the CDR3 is TGCGCCAGCAGCCAAGTCGGGGGAGGGAAAGGCGGGGAGCTGTTTTTT. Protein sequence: CASSQVGGGKGGELFF.

The CDR3 region has the DNA TGTGCCAGCAGTTACGGTTTCGGCTATGGCTACACCTTC. Its translation: CASSYGFGYGYTF. This chain uses TRBV6-2 or TRBV6-3 with TRBJ1-2; D gene unclear. Trimming stripped 2 bases from V and 4 bases from J, with 8 bases between. Germline CDR1 is MNHEY and CDR2 is SVGEGT. The CDR3 consists of 13 residues.

CDR3 sequence reads: CASSTLYSNQPQHF. The CDR3 DNA is TGCGCCAGCAGTACTCTCTATAGCAATCAGCCCCAGCATTTT. The chain recombines TRBV10-2 with TRBJ1-5, with D unclear. Trimming stripped 5 bases from V and 0 bases from J, with 8 bases between. CDR3 length equals 14 residues. In germline, CDR1 is WSHSY, CDR2 SAAADI.

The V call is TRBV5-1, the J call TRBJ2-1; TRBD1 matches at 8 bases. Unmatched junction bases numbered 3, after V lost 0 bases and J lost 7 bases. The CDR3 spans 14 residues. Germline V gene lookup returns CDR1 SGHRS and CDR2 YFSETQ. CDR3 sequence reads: CASSLAQGVNEQFF. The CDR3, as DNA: TGCGCCAGCAGCTTGGCACAGGGGGTAAATGAGCAGTTCTTC.